This section outlines one T cell receptor beta chain sequence together with its context. This specimen comes from a study of blood T cell repertoires in COVID-19. CDR3 length equals 16 residues. Trimming pared 4 bases from V and 1 base from J, leaving 17 bases between. CDR1 is SEHNR and CDR2 is FQNEAQ in the germline V gene (reference sequence). Profiled with immunoSEQ multiplex PCR; TCRdb holds only in-frame clones, not every one. The sample includes 70,000 to 90,000 clones, 86% of them seen just once. The clonotype comes from a man aged 45 to 65 with active COVID-19. Sequences were obtained from peripheral blood. The J gene is TRBJ2-7, the V gene TRBV7-9, with D possibly being TRBD2 (7 bases). CDR3 nucleotide sequence: TGTGCCAGCAGCTCCCGGGGGGCGGGCGCGTCCTACGAGCAGTACTTC. It is translated as CASSSRGAGASYEQYF.